This T cell receptor (beta chain) was recorded in a study of cytomegalovirus exposure and HLA in healthy donors. The PCR used 60 Vbeta and 13 Jbeta primers. In the original analysis: A later analysis counted 65 million to 80 million unique TCR beta chains, some 11 million shared. This table comes from immunoSEQ multiplex PCR, and its TCRdb copy is limited to in-frame clones, with some not included. The DNA was the basis for D and trimming; V, J and clone size are from that table. This sample has approximately 67,000 clones, with approximately 71% found just once. This CDR3 has 15 amino acids. Looked up from germline, CDR1 is LGHNT and CDR2 is FRNRAP. Trimming removed 1 base at V and 3 bases at J, with 12 bases between.

Sequencing input: PBMCs. The chain uses TRBV12-5 and TRBJ1-1, with D perhaps TRBD1 (5 bases). The TCR sequence derives from a woman in her twenties or thirties in good health and CMV-seronegative. The CDR3 sequence is CASGLGSGVDTEAFF. The CDR3 DNA follows: TGTGCTAGTGGTTTGGGGTCGGGGGTGGACACTGAAGCTTTCTTT. Combining the CDR3 with reference TRBV12-5 and TRBJ1-1 gives the whole variable domain DARVTQTPRHKVTEMGQEVTMRCQPILGHNTVFWYRQTMMQGLELLAYFRNRAPLDDSGMPKDRFSAEMPDATLATLKIQPSEPRDSAVYFCASGLGSGVDTEAFFGQGTRLTVV.